This TCR beta chain was captured by sequencing in a study of T cells expressing NK-cell markers. Study-wide context: The TCR beta repertoires originated in sorted CD3+CD56+NKG2C+, CD3+CD56+NKG2C- and CD3+CD56-NKG2C+ T cells.

Germline CDR1 is MNHEY and CDR2 is SMNVEV (reference sequence). The CDR3 has 18 amino acids. From its re-call of the 5' RACE reads, TCRdb lists each CDR3 protein once, without DNA. In all, the sample yields about 260,000 distinct CDR3 sequences. As concerns this clonotype: Its cognate antigen is unknown.

The study's findings and limits: Where several donors were concerned, these clonotypes also led the CD3+CD56-NKG2C+ fraction.

This clonotype originated in a young man in good health. Sequencing was performed on blood T cells: a sorted CD56 or NKG2C T cell subset, CD4+ or CD8+ T cells, or bulk PBMC T cells (not recorded which). The chain couples TRBV27 to TRBJ2-3; no DNA is available, so the TRBD1 call from TCRdb remains unchecked. CDR3 sequence: CASSISYPRTGVTDTQYF.